A single sample is the source of the 26 T cell receptor beta chains below, sequenced in a study of cytomegalovirus exposure and HLA in healthy donors. PCR was performed using 60 Vbeta and 13 Jbeta primers. Here immunoSEQ multiplex PCR was the method, and the copy in TCRdb shows in-frame clones only, minus some. The data contain 150,000 to 200,000 clones, 70% to 90% of them singletons. Sequencing was performed on PBMCs. The receptor source for this set is a man aged 18 to 29 in good health and CMV-seropositive.

This sequence joins TRBV19 and TRBJ2-1; 11 nucleotides agree with TRBD2. The V segment lost 2 bases and the J segment 7 bases; nucleotides outside the gene matches: 4. CDR1 and CDR2 (germline): LNHDA, SQIVND (reference sequence). CDR3 size: 15 residues. This chain's CDR3 is CASSITSGGGNEQFF. Here the CDR3 DNA reads TGTGCCAGTAGTATAACTAGCGGGGGCGGGAATGAGCAGTTCTTC.

J is TRBJ2-3 and V is TRBV25-1, with D maybe TRBD2 (6 bases). CDR3 size: 14 residues. Germline assignment: CDR1 MGHDK and CDR2 SYGVNS. V shed 5 bases and J shed 2 bases, with 11 bases lying between them. In DNA form, the CDR3 reads TGTGCCAGCAGTCACGGGGGTTACACAGATACGCAGTATTTT. Its protein is CASSHGGYTDTQYF.

The V and J genes are TRBV7-6 and TRBJ2-7; D possibly corresponds to TRBD1 (6 bases). CDR1 and CDR2 (germline): SGHVS, FNYEAQ. This CDR3 contains 14 residues. V shed 4 bases and J shed 2 bases, with 12 bases lying between them. The CDR3 is CASSSGTRPYEQYF. The CDR3 nucleotides read TGTGCCAGCAGCTCCGGGACAAGACCCTACGAGCAGTACTTC.

The genes are TRBV7-6 and TRBJ2-5; tentative D call: TRBD1 (6 bases). The DNA end is a closer match to TRBJ2-7, so the J assignment may be wrong. The CDR3 is 13 amino acids. Germline CDR1 is SGHVS and CDR2 is FNYEAQ. The CDR3 region is CASSLGTEYEQYF. DNA for the CDR3: TGTGCCAGCAGCTTAGGGACAGAGTACGAGCAGTACTTC.

This chain links TRBV7-9 with TRBJ1-6, with 8 bases identical to TRBD1. V lost 7 bases to trimming and J lost 7 bases; unmatched junction nucleotides: 12. CDR3 length: 16 amino acids. The germline V gene encodes CDR1 SEHNR and CDR2 FQNEAQ (reference sequence). The CDR3 sequence: CASNLDRDLGNSPLHF. CDR3 DNA: TGTGCCAGCAACCTGGACAGGGATTTAGGAAATTCACCCCTCCACTTT.

This chain joins TRBV4-3 and TRBJ2-2, with TRBD2 matching 10 bases. The V gene's germline CDR1 is LGHNA and CDR2 YSLEER. J lost 5 bases, V lost 2 bases, and 8 bases had no gene match. The CDR3 is 17 amino acids. CDR3 in amino acids: CASSQTSGVVSTGELFF. DNA for the CDR3: TGCGCCAGCAGCCAAACTAGCGGGGTTGTGAGTACCGGGGAGCTGTTTTTT.

The chain uses TRBV10-3 and TRBJ1-1; 8 nucleotides line up with TRBD1. The CDR3 spans 15 residues. The V and J ends lost 7 bases and 4 bases, in that order; junction bases with no gene match: 11. Looked up from germline, CDR1 is ENHRY and CDR2 is SYGVKD. The CDR3 region is CAINHQQGDGTEAFF. CDR3 DNA: TGTGCCATCAATCATCAACAGGGGGATGGCACTGAAGCTTTCTTT.

This clone appeared a single time. The rearrangement links TRBV19 to TRBJ1-2; TRBD1 might be the D (5 bases). This CDR3 is 16 amino acids long. Germline CDR1 reads LNHDA; CDR2 reads SQIVND (reference sequence). Between the trimmed V and J ends, which lost 5 bases and 7 bases, there was a span of 23 bases. Written as DNA, the CDR3 is TGTGCCAGTAGTCCTTCGGCGGTCGGGGGGAAACCTGGCTACACCTTC. Translation: CASSPSAVGGKPGYTF.

In its sample, this clone was seen a few times. The chain uses TRBV10-2 and TRBJ2-5; possible D gene TRBD2, 6 bases. This CDR3 has 17 amino acids. Per germline, CDR1 WSHSY and CDR2 SAAADI. The V and J ends lost 4 bases and 2 bases respectively, with 20 bases between them. The CDR3 loop is CASSGRSRAGNQETQYF. In DNA form, the CDR3 reads TGCGCCAGCAGTGGTCGGTCGCGTGCGGGGAATCAAGAGACCCAGTACTTC.

In this sample, this clone turned up once. The gene calls are TRBV6-1 and TRBJ1-2; D is perhaps TRBD1 (6 bases). Germline V gene data show CDR1 as MNHNS and CDR2 as SASEGT. The CDR3 extends over 15 amino acids. The V end lost 2 bases, the J end lost 4 bases, and 14 bases lay between the germline ends. CDR3 in amino acids: CASSEMSGATYGYTF. CDR3 bases: TGTGCCAGCAGTGAAATGTCAGGGGCCACCTATGGCTACACCTTC.

The chain recombines TRBV2 with TRBJ2-3; 9 bases map to TRBD2. Germline loops: CDR1 SNHLY, CDR2 FYNNEI. The CDR3 is 18 amino acids. Unmatched junction bases numbered 8, after V lost 1 base and J lost 0 bases. The CDR3 reads CASSEEVGGTSSTDTQYF. The CDR3 coding sequence is TGTGCCAGCAGTGAAGAGGTTGGGGGGACTAGCAGCACAGATACGCAGTATTTT.

This clone has just a few counts. The chain links TRBV13 to TRBJ2-1; 8 positions match TRBD2. This CDR3 region has 14 residues. From germline, CDR1 is PRHDT and CDR2 FYEKMQ (reference sequence). The J segment lost 10 bases and the V segment lost 1 base, leaving 6 bases of the junction unmatched. The CDR3 is CASSLEGAGAEQFF. The CDR3 DNA reads TGTGCCAGCAGCTTAGAGGGAGCGGGGGCGGAGCAGTTCTTC.

This clone turned up a few times. This CDR3 reads CSVDGDRAYNEQFF. The DNA of the CDR3 is TGCAGCGTTGATGGGGACAGGGCCTACAATGAGCAGTTCTTC. The chain couples TRBV29-1 to TRBJ2-1; 9 bases fit TRBD1. V gave up 3 bases and J gave up 2 bases; unmatched junction bases: 2. Germline V gives CDR1 SQVTM, CDR2 ANQGSEA. CDR3 length equals 14 residues.

This clone was recorded only once. This rearrangement joins TRBV7-8 to TRBJ2-7, with a possible D match to TRBD2 (6 bases). Germline CDR1 and CDR2: SGHVS and FQNEAQ. The CDR3 is 15 residues long. Trimming took 3 bases from V and 7 from J, leaving 19 bases between them. The CDR3 loop reads CASSFTGTPPGEQYF. In DNA form, the CDR3 reads TGTGCCAGCAGCTTCACCGGGACTCCACCTGGAGAGCAGTACTTC.

The CDR3 DNA reads TGCGCCAGCAGGATATCCTCCGGGGTGGCGGTGAACACTGAAGCTTTCTTT. This translates into CASRISSGVAVNTEAFF. The chain has TRBV5-1 and TRBJ1-1; D not certain. Trimming cost V 5 bases and J 0 bases, with 20 bases left between them. Germline loops: CDR1 SGHRS, CDR2 YFSETQ. CDR3 size: 17 residues. The whole variable domain, remainder taken from reference TRBV5-1 and TRBJ1-1, is KAGVTQTPRYLIKTRGQQVTLSCSPISGHRSVSWYQQTPGQGLQFLFEYFSETQRNKGNFPGRFSGRQFSNSRSEMNVSTLELGDSALYLCASRISSGVAVNTEAFFGQGTRLTVV.

This sequence joins TRBV5-6 and TRBJ2-7, with D perhaps TRBD1 (6 bases). CDR3 size: 14 residues. The V end was cut by 3 bases, the J end by 3 bases, with 13 bases between. Germline CDR1 reads SGHDT; CDR2 reads YYEEEE. Written as DNA, the CDR3 is TGTGCCAGCAGCTCCGACAGAGGGGGCTACGAGCAGTACTTC. It codes for CASSSDRGGYEQYF. The entire variable domain, with the rest obtained from reference TRBV5-6 and TRBJ2-7, is as follows: DAGVTQSPTHLIKTRGQQVTLRCSPKSGHDTVSWYQQALGQGPQFIFQYYEEEERQRGNFPDRFSGHQFPNYSSELNVNALLLGDSALYLCASSSDRGGYEQYFGPGTRLTVT.

V is TRBV4-3 and J is TRBJ2-1, with 9 bases matching TRBD2. The CDR3 has 17 residues. Germline V gene data show CDR1 as LGHNA and CDR2 as YSLEER. Trimming cost V 0 bases and J 0 bases; bases outside gene matches: 3. The CDR3 sequence: CASSQDWTSVSYNEQFF. Here the CDR3 DNA reads TGCGCCAGCAGCCAAGACTGGACTAGCGTCTCCTACAATGAGCAGTTCTTC.

This chain joins TRBV7-2 and TRBJ2-7, with 7 positions matching TRBD1. Germline-derived CDR1 and CDR2 are SGHTA and FQGNSA. This CDR3 has 14 amino acids. The junction had 3 bases not matched to a gene; V was cut back by 3 bases and J by 1 base. As DNA, the CDR3 is TGTGCCAGCAGCTTCCCAGGGGGATCCTACGAGCAGTACTTC. Protein product: CASSFPGGSYEQYF.

This clone occurred once. The chain has TRBV4-3 and TRBJ2-3; 7 nucleotides align to TRBD1. CDR3 length: 16 amino acids. V was clipped by 0 bases and J by 2 bases; unmatched bases: 5. CDR1 and CDR2 (germline): LGHNA, YSLEER. DNA of the CDR3: TGCGCCAGCAGCCAAGATCCCAGGGGGTTCACAGATACGCAGTATTTT. It specifies CASSQDPRGFTDTQYF.

The chain combines TRBV19 with TRBJ1-5; D is perhaps TRBD1 (6 bases). Deletions cut 10 bases from V and 9 bases from J, with 16 bases between. The CDR3 is 12 amino acids. Germline V gives CDR1 LNHDA, CDR2 SQIVND (reference sequence). CDR3 DNA: TGTGCCACCGGGACACCCCCTGCGCCCCAGCATTTT. This gives the protein CATGTPPAPQHF.

The rearrangement joins TRBV4-2 to TRBJ1-5; D gene unclear. This CDR3 spans 14 amino acids. The V end lost 6 bases, the J end lost 0 bases, and 9 bases lay between the germline ends. Germline-derived CDR1 and CDR2 are LGHNA and YNFKEQ. The CDR3 region is CASSPEHSNQPQHF. CDR3 DNA sequence: TGTGCCAGCAGTCCGGAGCATAGCAATCAGCCCCAGCATTTT.

This rearrangement joins TRBV5-6 to TRBJ2-1; TRBD1 is a possible D gene (6 bases). Trimming removed 2 bases at V and 7 bases at J, with 16 bases between. The CDR3 contains 15 residues. Germline values: CDR1 SGHDT, CDR2 YYEEEE. CDR3 DNA sequence: TGTGCCAGCAGCTTATGGGACACGGGCTGGAATGAGCAGTTCTTC. Encoded protein: CASSLWDTGWNEQFF. The full variable domain, completed using reference TRBV5-6 and TRBJ2-1, is DAGVTQSPTHLIKTRGQQVTLRCSPKSGHDTVSWYQQALGQGPQFIFQYYEEEERQRGNFPDRFSGHQFPNYSSELNVNALLLGDSALYLCASSLWDTGWNEQFFGPGTRLTVL.

V gene TRBV19 combines with J gene TRBJ1-4; 7 positions match TRBD1. The CDR3 extends over 17 amino acids. Germline V gene lookup returns CDR1 LNHDA and CDR2 SQIVND (reference sequence). V lost 8 bases and J lost 2; bases outside the gene matches: 14. Here the CDR3 DNA reads TGTGCCAGTCGGCGGGGACAGCATTTTTCGACTAATGAAAAACTGTTTTTT. As protein: CASRRGQHFSTNEKLFF.

This chain connects TRBV19 to TRBJ2-3; the D gene is possibly TRBD1 (6 bases). The CDR3 has 14 amino acids. Germline loops: CDR1 LNHDA, CDR2 SQIVND (reference sequence). V shed 3 bases and J shed 2 bases, with 9 bases lying between them. CDR3 residues: CASSIRQVTDTQYF. Here the CDR3 DNA reads TGTGCCAGTAGTATCCGACAGGTCACAGATACGCAGTATTTT.

This chain uses TRBV7-2 with TRBJ2-3; TRBD1 might be the D (5 bases). Germline V CDR1 and CDR2: SGHTA, FQGNSA. The CDR3 totals 15 residues. The ends were cut back, 4 bases at V and 6 bases at J, with 17 bases in the middle. CDR3 bases: TGTGCCAGCAGCTCGAACAGGCTCTTCGCGGATACGCAGTATTTT. Protein product: CASSSNRLFADTQYF.

The gene calls are TRBV20-1 and TRBJ2-1; D unresolved. Germline values: CDR1 DFQATT, CDR2 SNEGSKA (reference sequence). This CDR3 spans 11 amino acids. The CDR3 sequence: CSRRVNNEQFF. In DNA form, the CDR3 reads TGCAGCCGCCGGGTAAACAATGAGCAGTTCTTC.